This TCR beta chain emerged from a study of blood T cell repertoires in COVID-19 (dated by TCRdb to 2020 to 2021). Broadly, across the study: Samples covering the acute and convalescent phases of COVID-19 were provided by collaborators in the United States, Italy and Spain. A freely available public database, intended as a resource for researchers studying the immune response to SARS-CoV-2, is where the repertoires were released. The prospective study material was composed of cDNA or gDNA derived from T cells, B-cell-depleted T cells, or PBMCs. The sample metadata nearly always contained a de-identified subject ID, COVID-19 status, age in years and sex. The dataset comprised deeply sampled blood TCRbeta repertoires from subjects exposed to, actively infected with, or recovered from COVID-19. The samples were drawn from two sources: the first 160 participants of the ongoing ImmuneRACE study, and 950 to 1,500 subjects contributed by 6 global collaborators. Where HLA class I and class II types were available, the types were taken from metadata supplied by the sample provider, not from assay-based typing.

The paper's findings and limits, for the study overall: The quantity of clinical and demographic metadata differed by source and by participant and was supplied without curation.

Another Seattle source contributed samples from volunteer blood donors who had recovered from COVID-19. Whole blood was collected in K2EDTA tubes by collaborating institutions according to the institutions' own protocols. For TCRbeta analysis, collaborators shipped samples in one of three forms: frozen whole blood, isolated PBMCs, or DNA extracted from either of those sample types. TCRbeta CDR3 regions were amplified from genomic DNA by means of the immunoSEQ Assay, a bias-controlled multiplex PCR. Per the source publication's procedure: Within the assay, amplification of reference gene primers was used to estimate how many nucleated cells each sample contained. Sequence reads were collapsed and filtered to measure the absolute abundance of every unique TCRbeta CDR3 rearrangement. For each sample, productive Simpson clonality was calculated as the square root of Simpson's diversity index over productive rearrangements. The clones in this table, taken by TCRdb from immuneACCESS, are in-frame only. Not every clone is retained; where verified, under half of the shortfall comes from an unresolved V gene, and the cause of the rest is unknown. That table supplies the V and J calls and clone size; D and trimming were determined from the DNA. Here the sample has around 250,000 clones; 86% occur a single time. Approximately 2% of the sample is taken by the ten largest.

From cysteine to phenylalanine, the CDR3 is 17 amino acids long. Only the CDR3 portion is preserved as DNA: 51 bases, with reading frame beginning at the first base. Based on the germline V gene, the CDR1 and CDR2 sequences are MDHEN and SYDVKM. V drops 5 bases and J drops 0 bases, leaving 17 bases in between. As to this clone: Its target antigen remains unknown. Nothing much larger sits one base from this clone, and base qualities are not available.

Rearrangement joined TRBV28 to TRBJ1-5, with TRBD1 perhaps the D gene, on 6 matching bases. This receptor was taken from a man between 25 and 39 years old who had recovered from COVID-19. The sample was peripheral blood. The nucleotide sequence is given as TGTGCCAGCAGTCCTACCGGACAGTTTTATAGCAATCAGCCCCAGCATTTT. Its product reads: CASSPTGQFYSNQPQHF.